Shown below are 23 T cell receptor beta chains from a single sample sequenced in a study of blood T cells in healthy people across ages. Primers used in a second PCR of roughly 6 to 11 cycles were a sample-barcoded 5' primer and a J-beta primer mix. From the 5' RACE reads, TCRdb called clonotypes with MiXCR, one entry per CDR3 protein. The repertoire consists of a few hundred thousand distinct CDR3 sequences, with approximately 51% occurring once and the leading ten covering 45% to 55%. The sample consisted of blood. These receptor sequences come from a man aged 60 to 75 in good health.

This clonotype came up a few times. The chain uses TRBV29-1 and TRBJ2-7; 10 bases align to TRBD2. J lost 6 bases, V lost 2 bases, and 7 bases had no gene match. Per germline, CDR1 SQVTM and CDR2 ANQGSEA. The CDR3 is 14 residues long. CDR3 protein: CSVETSGMRVEQYF. The DNA of the CDR3 is TGCAGCGTTGAAACTAGCGGGATGCGCGTCGAGCAGTACTTC.

The chain couples TRBV3-1 to TRBJ2-1; the D call may be TRBD1 or TRBD2 (7 bases each). Germline V CDR1 and CDR2: LGHDT, YNNKEL (reference sequence). The CDR3 covers 18 residues. V dropped 5 bases and J dropped 4 bases, with 24 bases sitting between them. In nucleotides, the CDR3 is TGTGCCAGCAGCAACAAGGGGGCTTGGGGGGGCCGATACAATGAGCAGTTCTTC. Its protein product is CASSNKGAWGGRYNEQFF.

V is TRBV29-1 and J is TRBJ1-2; 7 nucleotides line up with TRBD1. CDR1 SQVTM and CDR2 ANQGSEA come from the germline V gene. With V trimmed by 5 bases and J by 4 bases, 4 bases remained unmatched. The length of the CDR3 is 12 residues. CDR3 loop: CSVLQGRYGYTF. CDR3 nucleotides: TGCAGCGTTCTACAGGGGCGCTATGGCTACACCTTC.

The chain is built from TRBV5-1 and TRBJ2-1, with 7 bases that match TRBD2. Germline CDR1 SGHRS, CDR2 YFSETQ. The CDR3 extends over 16 amino acids. The V gene end was trimmed by 6 bases and the J gene end by 5 bases; junction bases not matched to a gene: 14. CDR3 amino acids: CASNPRRAGIHNEQFF. CDR3 nucleotide sequence: TGCGCCAGCAATCCCAGGAGAGCGGGGATCCACAATGAGCAGTTCTTC. Drawing the rest from reference TRBV5-1 and TRBJ2-1, the complete variable domain is KAGVTQTPRYLIKTRGQQVTLSCSPISGHRSVSWYQQTPGQGLQFLFEYFSETQRNKGNFPGRFSGRQFSNSRSEMNVSTLELGDSALYLCASNPRRAGIHNEQFFGPGTRLTVL.

The table lists this clonotype with a few counts. This rearrangement joins TRBV28 to TRBJ1-2, with 8 bases aligning to TRBD1. V shed 3 bases and J 6 bases; nucleotides not matched to a gene: 6. Germline CDR1 MDHEN, CDR2 SYDVKM. The CDR3 is made up of 14 amino acids. The CDR3 sequence is CASSLPGTGDGYTF. CDR3 bases: TGTGCCAGCAGTTTGCCCGGGACAGGAGATGGCTACACCTTC.

This clonotype was observed a single time. The chain carries TRBV7-2 and TRBJ2-2; the match to TRBD2 covers 13 bases. The V gene end was trimmed by 5 bases and the J gene end by 5 bases; junction bases not matched to a gene: 5. The CDR3 consists of 16 residues. CDR1 and CDR2 from the germline V gene are SGHTA and FQGNSA. The CDR3 is CASSTRLAGGTGELFF. DNA of the CDR3: TGTGCCAGCAGCACCAGACTAGCGGGGGGAACCGGGGAGCTGTTTTTT. Variable domain in full (rest from reference TRBV7-2 and TRBJ2-2): GAGVSQSPSNKVTEKGKDVELRCDPISGHTALYWYRQSLGQGLEFLIYFQGNSAPDKSGLPSDRFSAERTGGSVSTLTIQRTQQEDSAVYLCASSTRLAGGTGELFFGEGSRLTVL.

The J gene is TRBJ2-7, the V gene TRBV18; 7 bases are a match to TRBD1. The germline CDR1 and CDR2 sequences are KGHSH and LQKENI. V was clipped by 3 bases and J by 0 bases; unmatched bases: 11. There are 17 residues in the CDR3. The CDR3 loop reads CASSPPRQGRSSYEQYF. The DNA for the CDR3 is TGTGCCAGCTCACCTCCGAGACAGGGTAGGAGCTCCTACGAGCAGTACTTC.

The chain recombines TRBV15 with TRBJ2-1; perhaps TRBD2 as D (6 bases). Between the trimmed V and J ends, which lost 1 base and 4 bases, there was a span of 14 bases. This CDR3 contains 16 residues. Germline V gene lookup returns CDR1 LNHNV and CDR2 YYDKDF (reference sequence). Here the CDR3 DNA reads TGTGCCACCAGCAGAGTTCGGAGCGGGCGGTACAATGAGCAGTTCTTC. It encodes CATSRVRSGRYNEQFF.

On this clonotype: The junction does not match germline at one end; this may be a read error. The V gene is TRBV6-5, the J gene TRBJ2-3; D gene unclear. The CDR3 is 14 amino acids. Per the germline V gene, CDR1 is MNHEY and CDR2 is SVGAGI. The CDR3 spells CASSYATATNTQYF. The CDR3 DNA reads as TGTGCCAGCAGTTACGCTACAGCCACAAATACGCAGTATTTT.

In its sample, this clonotype was seen a few times. The J gene is TRBJ2-1, the V gene TRBV29-1; TRBD2 matches 13 bases. The CDR3 is 14 amino acids. Germline V lookup: CDR1 SQVTM, CDR2 ANQGSEA. The V and J ends lost 7 bases and 9 bases, in that order; junction bases with no gene match: 9. Here the CDR3 DNA reads TGCAGCGATACAGGACTAGCGGGAGTGGGTGAGCAGTTCTTC. Its translation: CSDTGLAGVGEQFF.

The chain is built from TRBV29-1 and TRBJ2-7, with no clear D. Per the germline V gene, CDR1 is SQVTM and CDR2 is ANQGSEA. The CDR3 is 14 amino acids. Trimming took off 1 base at V and 1 base at J, with 11 bases between the two ends. The CDR3 DNA reads as TGCAGCGTTGAAGCAGGTCGGCAGTCCTACGAGCAGTACTTC. Protein product: CSVEAGRQSYEQYF.

The chain carries TRBV21-1 and TRBJ2-4; the D segment call TRBD2 is taken from the table without a DNA check. TRBV21-1 is flagged as a pseudogene. This CDR3 is 16 amino acids long. The CDR3 DNA sequence: TGTGCCAGCACATCCGGGGGGGGATTCTCCAAAAACATTCAGTACTTC. It encodes CASTSGGGFSKNIQYF.

J is TRBJ1-1 and V is TRBV7-9, with unresolved D. V gave up 5 bases and J gave up 0 bases, with 10 bases separating them. The germline V gene has CDR1 SEHNR and CDR2 FQNEAQ (reference sequence). CDR3 length equals 14 residues. The CDR3 loop reads CASSPVKMNTEAFF. The CDR3 DNA is TGTGCCAGCAGCCCTGTAAAGATGAACACTGAAGCTTTCTTT.

This clonotype was seen a few times. This CDR3 is CASSRDGNSGANVLTF. For the CDR3, the DNA is TGCGCCAGCAGCCGCGACGGGAACTCTGGGGCCAACGTCCTGACTTTC. V gene TRBV5-1 combines with J gene TRBJ2-6; D may be TRBD2 (5 bases). V was cut by 4 bases and J by 0 bases, with 11 bases left in between. The V gene's germline CDR1 is SGHRS and CDR2 YFSETQ. The CDR3 sequence is 16 residues long. The full variable domain, its missing parts supplied by reference TRBV5-1 and TRBJ2-6, is KAGVTQTPRYLIKTRGQQVTLSCSPISGHRSVSWYQQTPGQGLQFLFEYFSETQRNKGNFPGRFSGRQFSNSRSEMNVSTLELGDSALYLCASSRDGNSGANVLTFGAGSRLTVL.

This clonotype was seen once. This chain uses TRBV6-5 with TRBJ2-7; D tentatively reads TRBD1 or TRBD2 (5 bases each). This CDR3 spans 13 amino acids. The germline V gene has CDR1 MNHEY and CDR2 SVGAGI. The germline V and J ends were trimmed by 8 bases and 2 bases, with 13 bases remaining between them. The CDR3 DNA reads TGTGCCAGCGGAGAGATGGGACCCTACGAGCAGTACTTC. Translating gives CASGEMGPYEQYF.

This clonotype was seen a few times. The CDR3 reads CASSLIGLGRRGEQYF. The CDR3 nucleotides are TGTGCCAGCAGCTTAATTGGTTTGGGACGGCGGGGGGAGCAGTACTTC. J is TRBJ2-7 and V is TRBV11-2, with 7 bases fitting TRBD2. The junction had 14 bases not matched to a gene; V was cut back by 2 bases and J by 7 bases. The germline gives CDR1 SGHAT, CDR2 FQNNGV. The CDR3 is 16 amino acids. The whole variable domain, remainder taken from reference TRBV11-2 and TRBJ2-7, is EAGVAQSPRYKIIEKRQSVAFWCNPISGHATLYWYQQILGQGPKLLIQFQNNGVVDDSQLPKDRFSAERLKGVDSTLKIQPAKLEDSAVYLCASSLIGLGRRGEQYFGPGTRLTVT.

The chain combines TRBV6-2 or TRBV6-3 with TRBJ1-5, with 8 bases aligning to TRBD1. There are 15 residues in the CDR3. J lost 7 bases, V lost 8 bases, and 13 bases had no gene match. Per the germline V gene, CDR1 is MNHEY and CDR2 is SVGEGT. The CDR3 spells CASSPRGQGGQPQHF. CDR3 coding DNA: TGTGCCAGCTCACCCCGTGGACAGGGCGGCCAGCCCCAGCATTTT.

This clonotype was seen a handful of times. In DNA, the CDR3 is TGTGCCAGCAACTTGGGGTCGATTCCCTACGAGCAGTACTTC. Protein sequence: CASNLGSIPYEQYF. The chain has TRBV28 and TRBJ2-7; no clear D. Germline CDR1 MDHEN, CDR2 SYDVKM. The CDR3 runs 14 residues. V was pared by 7 bases and J by 2 bases, with 15 bases between.

The rearrangement links TRBV28 to TRBJ2-5; 11 bases match TRBD2. Germline V gives CDR1 MDHEN, CDR2 SYDVKM. The CDR3 has 16 residues. The trim removed 10 bases at V and 6 bases at J, leaving 16 bases unmatched. CDR3: CATNNSGGGPGKTQYF. Here the CDR3 DNA reads TGTGCCACCAATAATAGCGGGGGGGGTCCTGGAAAGACCCAGTACTTC.

The chain uses TRBV20-1 and TRBJ1-2, with unresolved D. The length of the CDR3 is 14 residues. Trimming took off 5 bases at V and 5 bases at J, with 18 bases between the two ends. Germline lookup yields CDR1 DFQATT and CDR2 SNEGSKA (reference sequence). The CDR3 loop reads CSARGSAVPYGYTF. The CDR3 DNA follows: TGCAGTGCTCGGGGTTCCGCTGTTCCGTATGGCTACACCTTC.

The chain's CDR3 is CSVEAQPGTQYF. For the CDR3, the DNA is TGCAGCGTTGAAGCCCAACCTGGGACCCAGTACTTC. The chain carries TRBV29-1 and TRBJ2-5; D unresolved. Germline CDR1 is SQVTM and CDR2 is ANQGSEA. V lost 1 base, J lost 7 bases, and 10 bases lay in between. This CDR3 has 12 residues. Drawing the rest from reference TRBV29-1 and TRBJ2-5, the complete variable domain is SAVISQKPSRDICQRGTSLTIQCQVDSQVTMMFWYRQQPGQSLTLIATANQGSEATYESGFVIDKFPISRPNLTFSTLTVSNMSPEDSSIYLCSVEAQPGTQYFGPGTRLLVL.

The chain links TRBV7-2 to TRBJ2-7; no clear D gene. In germline, CDR1 is SGHTA, CDR2 FQGNSA. The V end lost 5 bases, the J end lost 7 bases, and 12 bases lay between the germline ends. The CDR3 is made up of 12 amino acids. The CDR3 here is CASSLLNNEQYF. CDR3 in DNA: TGTGCCAGCAGCCTATTGAACAATGAGCAGTACTTC.

The J gene is TRBJ2-3, the V gene TRBV27; possible D gene TRBD2, 7 bases. This CDR3 is 13 amino acids long. Germline assignment: CDR1 MNHEY and CDR2 SMNVEV (reference sequence). V lost 3 bases and J lost 14, with 18 bases in between. The CDR3 reads CASSFVGGGPLYF. The CDR3 region has the DNA TGTGCCAGCAGTTTCGTCGGCGGGGGCCCACTGTATTTT.